This T cell receptor beta chain appears in the sequencing data of a study of blood T cell repertoires in COVID-19. CDR1 is MDHEN, CDR2 SYDVKM, per germline. The CDR3 runs to 14 residues. V lost 5 bases and J lost 15; bases outside the gene matches: 12. The repertoire was sequenced with immunoSEQ multiplex PCR; TCRdb's copy has only in-frame clones and lacks some. The sample includes about 42,000 clones, 60% to 80% seen only once; the top ten take roughly 28%. This clone was observed a single time. Sequenced: peripheral blood. V usage is TRBV28 and J usage is TRBJ2-1, with 11 bases matching TRBD1. The clonotype comes from a woman in her seventies with acute or convalescent COVID-19. CDR3 sequence reads: CASSPGTGGLTMFF. The CDR3 nucleotides are TGTGCCAGCAGTCCCGGGACAGGGGGATTAACTATGTTCTTC.